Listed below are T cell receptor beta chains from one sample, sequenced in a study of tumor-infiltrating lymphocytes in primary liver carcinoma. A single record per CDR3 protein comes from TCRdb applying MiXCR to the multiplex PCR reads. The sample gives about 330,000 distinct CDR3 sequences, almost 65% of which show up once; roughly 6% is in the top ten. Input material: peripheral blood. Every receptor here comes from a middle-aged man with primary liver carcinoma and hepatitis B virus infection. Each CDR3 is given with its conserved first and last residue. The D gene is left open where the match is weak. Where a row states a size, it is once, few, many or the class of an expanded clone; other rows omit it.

DNA: TGTGGCAGCAGCCCCCCGGGTAGGGCCTACGAGCAGTACTTC
CDR3: CGSSPPGRAYEQYF
size: .
J: TRBJ2-7
V: TRBV11-1
D: .

DNA: TGTGCCAGCAGCTTAGAGATAGCGGGGGCCTACGAGCAGTACTTC
CDR3: CASSLEIAGAYEQYF
size: many
J: TRBJ2-7
V: TRBV11-1
D: TRBD2

DNA: TGTGCCAGCAGAATAGAAGGGGGCGACTACGAGCAGTACTTC
CDR3: CASRIEGGDYEQYF
size: .
J: TRBJ2-7
V: TRBV11-2
D: TRBD1

DNA: TGTGCCAGCAGCTCGGCAGGGGCTACAGACACGCAGTATTTT
CDR3: CASSSAGATDTQYF
size: .
J: TRBJ2-3
V: TRBV11-2
D: .

DNA: TGTGCCAGCAGGCGGGCGCGGGGGGCTAATGAAAAACTGTTTTTT
CDR3: CASRRARGANEKLFF
size: many
J: TRBJ1-4
V: TRBV11-2
D: .

DNA: TGTGCCAGCAGTCCCCCTTCGGGTCTCACAGATACGCAGTATTTT
CDR3: CASSPPSGLTDTQYF
size: .
J: TRBJ2-3
V: TRBV28
D: .

DNA: TGTGCCAGCAGTTTACTCAGACTAGCGGGCTTAGGGACCCAGTACTTC
CDR3: CASSLLRLAGLGTQYF
size: once
J: TRBJ2-5
V: TRBV28
D: TRBD2

DNA: TGTGCCAGCAGCGTTGGGACGGTACAGACGAGCTCCTACGAGCAGTACTTC
CDR3: CASSVGTVQTSSYEQYF
size: .
J: TRBJ2-7
V: TRBV11-2
D: .

DNA: TGTGCCAGCAGTTTAGACAGGGGGCTCCACTATGGCTACACCTTC
CDR3: CASSLDRGLHYGYTF
size: many
J: TRBJ1-2
V: TRBV6-5
D: TRBD1

DNA: TGCTCCAGCAACTATCTGGACAGGGGGTTAACCGGGGAGCTTTTTTTT
CDR3: CSSNYLDRGLTGELFF
size: .
J: TRBJ2-2
V: TRBV4-1
D: TRBD1

DNA: TGTGCCAGTATTTCCGGACGGAACACTGAAGCTTTCTTT
CDR3: CASISGRNTEAFF
size: .
J: TRBJ1-1
V: TRBV6-6
D: .

DNA: TGCGCCAGCAGCCAAGATCAGACAGGGGAAGAGGCCCAGTACTTC
CDR3: CASSQDQTGEEAQYF
size: .
J: TRBJ2-5
V: TRBV4-1
D: TRBD1

DNA: TGTGCCAGCAGCTCTAGACCTCGTCTCTGGGATACACAGTATTTC
CDR3: CASSSRPRLWDTQYF
size: .
J: TRBJ2-3
V: TRBV11-1
D: .

DNA: TGTGTCAGCAGCTCTCCTGGGACTAGCGGGAGAAATGAGCAGTCCTTC
CDR3: CVSSSPGTSGRNEQSF
size: .
J: TRBJ2-1
V: TRBV11-2
D: TRBD2

DNA: TGTACCAACAACTTATATTTAGATACGCAGTATTTT
CDR3: CTNNLYLDTQYF
size: .
J: TRBJ2-3
V: TRBV11-2
D: .

DNA: TGTGCCAGCAGCCAAGTCGCGAATGAGCAGTTCTTC
CDR3: CASSQVANEQFF
size: many
J: TRBJ2-1
V: TRBV14
D: .

DNA: TGTGCCAGCAGTCCGTACAGGGGTAACAATCAGCCCCAGCATTTT
CDR3: CASSPYRGNNQPQHF
size: .
J: TRBJ1-5
V: TRBV11-2
D: TRBD1

DNA: TGCAGCACCAGGACAGGTGGCACCGGGGAGCTGTTTTTT
CDR3: CSTRTGGTGELFF
size: .
J: TRBJ2-2
V: TRBV29-1
D: TRBD1

DNA: TGCACCAGCAGCGCGCAGGGGGTGCGTGAGCAGTACTTC
CDR3: CTSSAQGVREQYF
size: .
J: TRBJ2-7
V: TRBV4-3
D: TRBD1

DNA: TGTGCCATCAGTGAGCCAATCTCCGGGACTAGCAGGGCTGGGGAGACCCAGTACTTC
CDR3: CAISEPISGTSRAGETQYF
size: few
J: TRBJ2-5
V: TRBV10-3
D: TRBD2

DNA: TGCGCCAGCAGTGGGCGGGGGAGGGCTGAAGCTTTCTTT
CDR3: CASSGRGRAEAFF
size: .
J: TRBJ1-1
V: TRBV10-1
D: .

DNA: TGTGCCAGCAGCCTGAACGACAGGACCGCCTACGAGCAGTACTTC
CDR3: CASSLNDRTAYEQYF
size: many
J: TRBJ2-7
V: TRBV6-5
D: .

DNA: TGCAGCGTGGACCTTCCGATGGAGACCCAGTACTTC
CDR3: CSVDLPMETQYF
size: many
J: TRBJ2-5
V: TRBV29-1
D: .

DNA: TGTGCCAGTAAGGGAAGTTTTTCGGGACACCTCAATCAGCCCCGGCATTTT
CDR3: CASKGSFSGHLNQPRHF
size: .
J: TRBJ1-5
V: TRBV6-2/TRBV6-3
D: .

DNA: TGTGCCATCAAAAGTCAAGCGGGAGGGAGGGAGACCCAGTACTTC
CDR3: CAIKSQAGGRETQYF
size: .
J: TRBJ2-5
V: TRBV10-3
D: TRBD2

DNA: TGTGCCAGCAGCTACTTCCACCAGCAGTACTTC
CDR3: CASSYFHQQYF
size: once
J: TRBJ2-7
V: TRBV5-8
D: .

DNA: TGTGCCAGCAGCTTGGTGTCGGGCGCCGGGGAGCTGTTTTTT
CDR3: CASSLVSGAGELFF
size: many
J: TRBJ2-2
V: TRBV5-5
D: .

DNA: TGTGCCAGTAGCCAAGACTGGGCCCGCTATGGGGCCAACGTCCTGACTTTC
CDR3: CASSQDWARYGANVLTF
size: .
J: TRBJ2-6
V: TRBV4-2
D: .

DNA: TGTGCCAGCAGAAAACAGGGGGCGGATGAAAAACTGTTTTTT
CDR3: CASRKQGADEKLFF
size: .
J: TRBJ1-4
V: TRBV12-3/TRBV12-4
D: TRBD1

DNA: TGTGCCAGCAAGTGGTCCGGGGAGCTGTTTTTT
CDR3: CASKWSGELFF
size: many
J: TRBJ2-2
V: TRBV6-1
D: .

DNA: TGTGCCAGCTCCGACAGGACAACTAATGAAAAACTGTTTTTT
CDR3: CASSDRTTNEKLFF
size: few
J: TRBJ1-4
V: TRBV7-9
D: .

DNA: TGTGCCAGCAGCTCCTCACTAGCGGGCATCTTCTACAATGAGCAGTTCTTC
CDR3: CASSSSLAGIFYNEQFF
size: .
J: TRBJ2-1
V: TRBV11-2
D: TRBD2

DNA: TGTGCCAGCAGCTTAGGTTCCTCGGCAGAGACCCAGTACTTC
CDR3: CASSLGSSAETQYF
size: many
J: TRBJ2-5
V: TRBV11-1
D: .

DNA: TGTGCCAGCAGCTTACAGGGGGATCAGCCCCAGCATTTT
CDR3: CASSLQGDQPQHF
size: many
J: TRBJ1-5
V: TRBV11-2
D: TRBD1

DNA: TGTGCCAGCAGACCTGGGGTAATGGGAAACACCATATATTTT
CDR3: CASRPGVMGNTIYF
size: few
J: TRBJ1-3
V: TRBV6-5
D: .

DNA: TGTGCCATCAGTGAGTCCTTGGCGGGACCCTGCAGTGAGCAGTTCTTC
CDR3: CAISESLAGPCSEQFF
size: .
J: TRBJ2-1
V: TRBV10-3
D: .

DNA: TGTGCCAGCAGCCCCCATGACTATGGCTACACCTTC
CDR3: CASSPHDYGYTF
size: many
J: TRBJ1-2
V: TRBV6-2/TRBV6-3
D: .

DNA: TGTGCCATCAGTGAGTCGAGTAGGGCTTCTGGGGCCAACGTCCTGACTTTC
CDR3: CAISESSRASGANVLTF
size: .
J: TRBJ2-6
V: TRBV10-3
D: .

DNA: TGTGCCAGTTGCTTGCATTTGGGTGAGCAGTTCTTC
CDR3: CASCLHLGEQFF
size: once
J: TRBJ2-1
V: TRBV11-3
D: .

DNA: TGTGCCAGCGGTTTCTTCCGACAGGCAATGGGCGGCTACACCTTC
CDR3: CASGFFRQAMGGYTF
size: .
J: TRBJ1-2
V: TRBV6-5
D: .

DNA: TGTGCTAGCAGTTTCGGGGGACTTGGGGCTGGAAACATCATATATTTT
CDR3: CASSFGGLGAGNIIYF
size: .
J: TRBJ1-3
V: TRBV6-6
D: .

DNA: TGTGCCAGCAGCCAAGATTGGACAAAAAACTCCTACAATGAGCAGTTCTTC
CDR3: CASSQDWTKNSYNEQFF
size: many
J: TRBJ2-1
V: TRBV14
D: .

DNA: TGTGCCAGCGGCGCTCGGGCAGGGCCGTACGAGCAGTACTTC
CDR3: CASGARAGPYEQYF
size: once
J: TRBJ2-7
V: TRBV11-2
D: .